Following are 17 T cell receptor beta chains from one sample sequenced in a study of cytomegalovirus exposure and HLA in healthy donors. Measured with immunoSEQ multiplex PCR; TCRdb has only the in-frame clones, and not every one. The sample records about 78,000 clones, less than 96% being singletons. Sequencing used PBMCs. All receptors derive from a man younger than 30 in good health and CMV-seropositive.

The chain combines TRBV5-5 with TRBJ1-1; 7 nucleotides match TRBD1. Germline V gene sequence: CDR1 SGHKS, CDR2 YYEKEE (reference sequence). The CDR3 runs to 15 residues. Germline trimming cut 3 bases from V and 0 bases from J; bases unmatched to any gene: 5. CDR3 loop: CASSYSGTVNTEAFF. The DNA of the CDR3 is TGTGCCAGCAGCTATTCCGGGACAGTGAACACTGAAGCTTTCTTT.

The chain combines TRBV6-5 with TRBJ1-1, with D perhaps TRBD1 (5 bases). The CDR3 loop spans 14 amino acids. Trimming left V 6 bases short and J 1 base short, with 12 bases between. Germline CDR1 MNHEY, CDR2 SVGAGI. The CDR3 region is CASSYPRENTEAFF. The DNA for the CDR3 is TGTGCCAGCAGCTATCCCAGGGAGAACACTGAAGCTTTCTTT.

The rearrangement links TRBV29-1 to TRBJ2-7; possible D gene TRBD2, 6 bases. With 6 bases removed from V and 4 bases from J, the gap between germline ends came to 10 bases. Germline values: CDR1 SQVTM, CDR2 ANQGSEA. The CDR3 is 11 amino acids. The CDR3 DNA is TGCAGCGTCGCAGGGACTTACGAGCAGTACTTC. Its protein is CSVAGTYEQYF.

The chain carries TRBV19 and TRBJ1-2, with D uncertain. V shed 5 bases and J shed 7 bases, with 11 bases lying between them. The CDR3 has 12 amino acids. Germline CDR1 reads LNHDA; CDR2 reads SQIVND (reference sequence). The CDR3 DNA reads as TGTGCCAGTAGTTCGGGGTATACTGGCTACACCTTC. This sequence encodes CASSSGYTGYTF.

This chain links TRBV19 with TRBJ2-1; the D gene is possibly TRBD2 (6 bases). CDR1 and CDR2 from the germline V gene are LNHDA and SQIVND (reference sequence). Trimming removed 7 bases at V and 1 base at J, with 14 bases between. CDR3 size: 15 residues. CDR3 amino acids: CASKEAGFSYNEQFF. The CDR3 nucleotides read TGTGCCAGTAAGGAGGCGGGATTTTCCTACAATGAGCAGTTCTTC.

The chain uses TRBV9 and TRBJ2-3; 13 nucleotides align to TRBD2. Germline assignment: CDR1 SGDLS and CDR2 YYNGEE. After removal of 0 bases from V and 3 bases from J, the junction contained 7 bases not matched to a gene. The CDR3 sequence is 18 residues long. The CDR3 nucleotides read TGTGCCAGCAGCGTAGAAACTAGCGGGAGGGCCTGGACAGATACGCAGTATTTT. This encodes CASSVETSGRAWTDTQYF.

This clone came up once. The J gene is TRBJ2-1, the V gene TRBV13; TRBD1 might be the D (6 bases). From germline, CDR1 is PRHDT and CDR2 FYEKMQ (reference sequence). Between the trimmed V and J ends, which lost 5 bases and 4 bases, there was a span of 15 bases. There are 15 residues in the CDR3. As DNA, the CDR3 is TGTGCCAGCAGCGAAACCCCAGGGGAGTACAATGAGCAGTTCTTC. It yields the protein CASSETPGEYNEQFF.

V usage is TRBV7-9 and J usage is TRBJ2-2; maybe TRBD2 (5 bases). CDR1 is SEHNR, CDR2 FQNEAQ, per germline (reference sequence). The CDR3 runs 16 residues. Trimming removed 5 bases from V and 4 bases from J, with 17 bases in between. The CDR3 protein is CASSPSGAGLTGELFF. As DNA, the CDR3 is TGTGCCAGCAGCCCCTCGGGCGCGGGCCTCACCGGGGAGCTGTTTTTT.

The chain uses TRBV11-2 and TRBJ2-5; no reliable D call. The V gene's germline CDR1 is SGHAT and CDR2 FQNNGV. The ends were cut back, 3 bases at V and 1 base at J, with 9 bases in the middle. The CDR3 runs to 14 residues. CDR3 loop: CASSFQAVQETQYF. CDR3 nucleotide sequence: TGTGCCAGCAGCTTTCAGGCAGTCCAAGAGACCCAGTACTTC.

The chain carries TRBV5-4 and TRBJ2-7; the D gene is possibly TRBD2 (7 bases). The CDR3 runs to 14 residues. Germline V gene lookup returns CDR1 SGHNT and CDR2 YYREEE (reference sequence). Trimming took off 4 bases at V and 3 bases at J, with 14 bases between the two ends. The CDR3 loop is CASSRGGGNYEQYF. CDR3 nucleotides: TGTGCCAGCAGCCGAGGGGGAGGGAACTACGAGCAGTACTTC.

J is TRBJ2-3 and V is TRBV30; D unresolved. Trimming cost V 3 bases and J 3 bases, with 10 bases left between them. This CDR3 contains 13 residues. CDR1 and CDR2 from the germline V gene are GTSNPN and SVGIG (reference sequence). The CDR3 nucleotides read TGTGCCTGGAGACCCCTATTGACAGATACGCAGTATTTT. It encodes CAWRPLLTDTQYF.

The J gene is TRBJ1-1, the V gene TRBV30; D is unclear. Trimming pared 0 bases from V and 0 bases from J, leaving 8 bases between. Germline V lookup: CDR1 GTSNPN, CDR2 SVGIG (reference sequence). The CDR3 loop spans 14 amino acids. This CDR3 is CAWSVTAMNTEAFF. The CDR3 DNA is TGTGCCTGGAGTGTCACAGCCATGAACACTGAAGCTTTCTTT.

V is TRBV10-2 and J is TRBJ2-2; 9 bases match TRBD1. Germline values: CDR1 WSHSY, CDR2 SAAADI. The CDR3 runs 16 residues. The V and J ends lost 6 bases and 2 bases, in that order; junction bases with no gene match: 7. CDR3 sequence: CASRAVTGGNTGELFF. CDR3 bases: TGCGCCAGCAGAGCTGTTACAGGGGGCAACACCGGGGAGCTGTTTTTT.

The CDR3 is CASSLRGYGYTF. CDR3 DNA sequence: TGTGCCAGCAGTTTAAGGGGCTATGGCTACACCTTC. V gene TRBV27 combines with J gene TRBJ1-2; possibly TRBD1 for D (5 bases). CDR3 length: 12 residues. The germline V gene encodes CDR1 MNHEY and CDR2 SMNVEV (reference sequence). V was trimmed by 2 bases and J by 4 bases, leaving 5 bases between them.

The chain carries TRBV28 and TRBJ1-2; TRBD1 aligns across 8 bases. CDR3 length: 15 amino acids. Germline-derived CDR1 and CDR2 are MDHEN and SYDVKM. After removal of 7 bases from V and 4 bases from J, the junction contained 11 bases not matched to a gene. The CDR3 DNA is TGTGCCAGCACCCCAGGGGGCGCTAGGGGCTATGGCTACACCTTC. It specifies CASTPGGARGYGYTF.

This chain links TRBV6-6 with TRBJ1-1, with TRBD1 as a possible D gene (6 bases). V lost 7 bases and J 7 bases, leaving 16 bases between the germline ends. The CDR3 is 13 residues long. Germline assignment: CDR1 MNHNY and CDR2 SVGAGI (reference sequence). CDR3 DNA: TGTGCCAGCATCAAGGGGGGGTTCGGTGAAGCTTTCTTT. This codes for CASIKGGFGEAFF.

DNA for the CDR3: TGTGCCAGCAGTTTTGGACTAGCGGAGACCTACGAGCAGTACTTC. Protein: CASSFGLAETYEQYF. The chain uses TRBV27 and TRBJ2-7; TRBD2 matches at 10 bases. The junction had 4 bases not matched to a gene; V was cut back by 3 bases and J by 2 bases. The CDR3 contains 15 residues. Looked up from germline, CDR1 is MNHEY and CDR2 is SMNVEV (reference sequence).